This T cell receptor (beta chain) was captured by sequencing in a study of blood T cell repertoires in COVID-19. The wider study: COVID-19 samples, acute and convalescent, were from the United States, Italy and Spain. T cells, B-cell-depleted T cells, or PBMCs supplied cDNA or gDNA.

The authors' processing: Estimated nucleated cell counts came from reference gene primer amplification. The repertoire was sequenced with immunoSEQ multiplex PCR; TCRdb's copy has only in-frame clones and lacks some. The D gene and trimming were derived from the DNA, and the V and J assignments and clone size from that table. The sample has approximately 65,000 clones; about 86% are singletons. Between the trimmed V and J ends, which lost 0 bases and 4 bases, there was a span of 6 bases. CDR3 length equals 13 residues. Germline CDR1 is MNHEY and CDR2 is SVGAGI. The chain couples TRBV6-5 to TRBJ1-2, with D uncertain. The sequence derives from a man aged 50-59 years with acute or convalescent COVID-19. Sequenced: peripheral blood. The CDR3 nucleotides are TGTGCCAGCAGTTACTCTCGAGTCTATGGCTACACCTTC. Protein product: CASSYSRVYGYTF.